Shown below are 4 T cell receptor beta chains from a single sample sequenced in a study of human CD8 memory T cell subsets. Construction of TCR beta libraries was accomplished by means of UMI-labeled 5' RACE. TCRdb re-called the 5' RACE reads, yielding one record per CDR3 amino acid sequence without DNA. This listing includes approximately 11,000 distinct CDR3 sequences. Source material: CD8+ T cells from PBMCs. These receptors all come from a human donor in good health.

The chain recombines TRBV2 with TRBJ2-7; TCRdb picks TRBD1, but there is no DNA to check that call. Germline values: CDR1 SNHLY, CDR2 FYNNEI. The CDR3 covers 15 residues. CDR3 protein: CASEPPTGGTYEQYF.

CDR3 protein: CASSSSPGGAYEQYF. The rearrangement links TRBV6-2 or TRBV6-3 to TRBJ2-7; as DNA is missing, the TRBD1 call by TCRdb cannot be tested. The germline V gene encodes CDR1 MNHEY and CDR2 SVGEGT. The CDR3 is 15 amino acids.

The J gene is TRBJ1-1, the V gene TRBV19; TCRdb's assignment of TRBD1 cannot be checked, as there is no DNA. The germline V gene encodes CDR1 LNHDA and CDR2 SQIVND (reference sequence). The CDR3 is made up of 14 amino acids. CDR3 sequence: CASSLWDGDTEAFF.

This CDR3 reads CASSLAGAGLSYNEQFF. J is TRBJ2-1 and V is TRBV5-4; TCRdb outputs TRBD2, but without DNA this stays unchecked. The germline V gene has CDR1 SGHNT and CDR2 YYREEE (reference sequence). This CDR3 has 17 amino acids.